A selection of T cell receptor beta chains follows, all from one sample in a study of shared clonotypes between healthy human individuals. Produced via immunoSEQ multiplex PCR; TCRdb's table is partial and in-frame only. The data hold more than 2 million clones, with around 95% observed a single time. Sequenced input: naive CD4+ T cells sorted from blood. Every receptor here comes from a man aged 18 to 29 in good health. Each CDR3 is given with its conserved first and last residue. Each record gives: clone size, J gene, V gene, CDR3 length, D gene, CDR3 DNA, CDR3 protein. The D gene is left open where the match is weak. Size is omitted from some rows. Given values are once, few, many or a class for expanded clones.

size: once; J: TRBJ1-2; V: TRBV5-1; length: 14; D: -; DNA: TGCGCCAGCAGCTTCTCAGGGGAGATCTATGGCTACACCTTC; CDR3: CASSFSGEIYGYTF
size: -; J: TRBJ2-7; V: TRBV5-1; length: 15; D: TRBD1; DNA: TGCGCCAGCAGCTTGGCCCCGGGACAGGGTAGCGAGCAGTACTTC; CDR3: CASSLAPGQGSEQYF
size: -; J: TRBJ1-1; V: TRBV6-1; length: 13; D: TRBD1; DNA: TGTGCCACGCCACAGGGGATCAGCACTGAAGCTTTCTTT; CDR3: CATPQGISTEAFF
size: -; J: TRBJ1-5; V: TRBV28; length: 15; D: TRBD1; DNA: TGTGCCAGCAGTTTATGGCAGGGGGCGAGGCAGCCCCAGCATTTT; CDR3: CASSLWQGARQPQHF
size: -; J: TRBJ2-7; V: TRBV2; length: 13; D: -; DNA: TGTGCCAGCAGTCCGGACCCGACCTCCGAGCAGTACTTC; CDR3: CASSPDPTSEQYF
size: -; J: TRBJ2-3; V: TRBV21-1; length: 18; D: -; DNA: TGTGCCAGCAGCAAAAAAAGGGGGACACACCCAACCCCAGATACGCAGTATTTT; CDR3: CASSKKRGTHPTPDTQYF
size: -; J: TRBJ2-5; V: TRBV2; length: 13; D: -; DNA: TGTGCCAGCTCAGGGGGGGCCAAGCAGACCCAGTACTTC; CDR3: CASSGGAKQTQYF
size: -; J: TRBJ2-1; V: TRBV5-1; length: 15; D: -; DNA: TGCGCCAGCAGCCCGGAGGGGGCGCGGATCAATGAGCAGTTCTTC; CDR3: CASSPEGARINEQFF
size: -; J: TRBJ2-3; V: TRBV29-1; length: 14; D: -; DNA: TGCAGCGTTGAAGGAAAGCTACACACAGATACGCAGTATTTT; CDR3: CSVEGKLHTDTQYF
size: -; J: TRBJ2-1; V: TRBV7-2; length: 19; D: TRBD2; DNA: TGTGCCAGCAGCTTAGTTTCGGGACTAGCGGGGTTTCTCTACAATGAGCAGTTCTTC; CDR3: CASSLVSGLAGFLYNEQFF